The sequence of this T cell receptor (beta chain) was determined in a study of OX40 agonist ivuxolimab in advanced cancers. Germline V gene data show CDR1 as SNHLY and CDR2 as FYNNEI. The CDR3 totals 16 residues. The V gene end was trimmed by 7 bases and the J gene end by 4 bases; junction bases not matched to a gene: 11. The assay was immunoSEQ multiplex PCR, and TCRdb's table has in-frame clones only and misses some. Found here are about 33,000 clones, roughly 89% of them singletons; the top ten hold 0.9% to 0.95%. This material consisted of CD4+ or CD8+ T cells sorted from blood, taken in a trial of the OX40 agonist ivuxolimab. This clonotype was obtained from an adult with an advanced solid tumor such as melanoma, head and neck, liver or kidney cancer. The genes are TRBV2 and TRBJ1-5, with 9 bases identical to TRBD1. Here the CDR3 reads CASTGGQGVSNQPQHF. The DNA of the CDR3 is TGTGCCAGCACCGGGGGACAGGGAGTATCAAATCAGCCCCAGCATTTT.